This T cell receptor (beta chain) was obtained from a study of cytomegalovirus exposure and HLA in healthy donors. The primer mix had 60 Vbeta and 13 Jbeta primers. The authors' processing: Counted up in a later analysis, unique TCR beta chains came to approximately 77 million, with some 9.9 million shared. Clones were sequenced by immunoSEQ multiplex PCR, and TCRdb holds only the in-frame ones, with some missing. V and J calls plus clone size are reproduced from that table; the DNA served to infer D and trimming. The sample contains around 40,000 clones, around 62% of which appear only once. The CDR3 has 15 amino acids. V was pared by 0 bases and J by 7 bases, with 13 bases between. Germline V gene lookup returns CDR1 LGHNT and CDR2 FRNRAP. Overall study results and limits: Some V segments, including TRBV6-2 and TRBV6-3, were excluded as indistinguishable.

Missing from this donor's record is the CMV serostatus. Notes on this clone: Its matching antigen is unknown.

The source material was PBMCs. This chain uses TRBV12-5 with TRBJ2-4; D may be TRBD2 (7 bases). The origin of this receptor is a human donor in good health. This CDR3 is CASGLVQGAGNIQYF. CDR3 DNA sequence: TGTGCTAGTGGTTTGGTACAGGGAGCGGGGAACATTCAGTACTTC.